The 8 T cell receptor beta chains in this list originate from one sample, sequenced in a study of PD-1 blockade in classical Hodgkin lymphoma. Time point indicated: newly diagnosed, previously untreated cHL patient sample. By magnetic negative selection, CD4+ T cells were purified from thawed PBMCs. Profiled with immunoSEQ multiplex PCR; TCRdb holds only in-frame clones, not every one. The repertoire consists of 15,000 to 20,000 clones, with around 86% occurring once and the leading ten covering 1% to 1.5%. Material: CD4+ T cells from blood. These TCRs come from a human donor with classical Hodgkin lymphoma.

V usage is TRBV15 and J usage is TRBJ2-2, with TRBD2 as a possible D gene (5 bases). V was trimmed by 0 bases and J by 5 bases, leaving 16 bases between them. This CDR3 is built from 17 residues. CDR1 and CDR2 (germline): LNHNV, YYDKDF (reference sequence). The CDR3 sequence: CATSRDLMGSQTGELFF. The CDR3 DNA follows: TGTGCCACCAGCAGAGATTTAATGGGGAGTCAGACCGGGGAGCTGTTTTTT.

The chain links TRBV19 to TRBJ2-5, with 13 bases aligning to TRBD2. V lost 5 bases to trimming and J lost 5 bases; unmatched junction nucleotides: 8. There are 16 residues in the CDR3. From germline, CDR1 is LNHDA and CDR2 SQIVND (reference sequence). The CDR3 protein is CASSPGTSGRGETQYF. CDR3 DNA sequence: TGTGCCAGTAGTCCGGGCACTAGCGGGAGGGGTGAGACCCAGTACTTC.

The chain employs TRBV7-9 and TRBJ2-3, with 11 bases fitting TRBD2. The CDR3 is 15 residues long. Germline CDR1 and CDR2: SEHNR and FQNEAQ (reference sequence). V shed 5 bases and J 3 bases; nucleotides not matched to a gene: 4. The CDR3 sequence: CASSRSGRGTDTQYF. DNA of the CDR3: TGTGCCAGCAGCCGTAGCGGGAGGGGGACAGATACGCAGTATTTT.

The genes are TRBV19 and TRBJ1-4; a possible D gene is TRBD1 (5 bases). CDR1 is LNHDA, CDR2 SQIVND, per germline (reference sequence). CDR3 length: 17 amino acids. V shed 1 base and J shed 7 bases, with 19 bases lying between them. The CDR3 region has the DNA TGTGCCAGTAGTATAGGCCGGATCCGGGACGGTGGTGAAAAACTGTTTTTT. Its protein product is CASSIGRIRDGGEKLFF. The variable domain in full, completed from reference TRBV19 and TRBJ1-4, reads DGGITQSPKYLFRKEGQNVTLSCEQNLNHDAMYWYRQDPGQGLRLIYYSQIVNDFQKGDIAEGYSVSREKKESFPLTVTSAQKNPTAFYLCASSIGRIRDGGEKLFFGSGTQLSVL.

This clone was picked up one time. This chain connects TRBV2 to TRBJ2-2; D is unclear. This CDR3 comprises 10 residues. Germline CDR1 is SNHLY and CDR2 is FYNNEI. Trimming took off 6 bases at V and 9 bases at J, with 5 bases between the two ends. The CDR3 region is CASRLRELFF. DNA for the CDR3: TGTGCCAGCAGGCTCCGGGAGCTGTTTTTT.

The gene calls are TRBV2 and TRBJ2-1; D not resolved. V gave up 2 bases and J gave up 0 bases, with 26 bases separating them. Germline lookup yields CDR1 SNHLY and CDR2 FYNNEI. This CDR3 contains 21 residues. CDR3 sequence reads: CASSELTWAPSPMSSYNEQFF. The CDR3 nucleotides read TGTGCCAGCAGTGAACTAACTTGGGCTCCGTCCCCGATGAGCTCCTACAATGAGCAGTTCTTC.

This sequence joins TRBV28 and TRBJ1-1; D gene uncertain. Germline V gives CDR1 MDHEN, CDR2 SYDVKM. The CDR3 runs to 10 residues. With 9 bases removed from V and 5 bases from J, the gap between germline ends came to 7 bases. CDR3 nucleotides: TGTGCCAGTGTTAGGACTGAAGCTTTCTTT. Translated: CASVRTEAFF.

This sequence joins TRBV5-5 and TRBJ1-2; no clear D gene. The V end lost 4 bases, the J end lost 8 bases, and 18 bases lay between the germline ends. The CDR3 has 14 amino acids. The germline V gene has CDR1 SGHKS and CDR2 YYEKEE (reference sequence). As DNA, the CDR3 is TGTGCCAGCAGCGAACCTGGACGCCGGGAGGGCTACACCTTC. This sequence encodes CASSEPGRREGYTF. Full variable domain (outside the CDR3, taken from reference TRBV5-5 and TRBJ1-2): DAGVTQSPTHLIKTRGQQVTLRCSPISGHKSVSWYQQVLGQGPQFIFQYYEKEERGRGNFPDRFSARQFPNYSSELNVNALLLGDSALYLCASSEPGRREGYTFGSGTRLTVV.